One sample yielded the 18 T cell receptor beta chains listed below, sequenced in a study of vaccination and CD4 T cells after COVID-19. Their cognate antigens are unknown. Cultured CD4+ T-cell DNA underwent Oncomine TCR Beta short-read sequencing. Each CDR3 protein gets one entry after TCRdb re-called the PCR reads with MiXCR. The profile shows 9,000 to 15,000 distinct CDR3 sequences, around a third of them singletons. Treatment described: roughly 11-day PBMC culture with coronavirus spike peptide pools or control peptides (ViraFEST assay). Source: CD4+ T cells from blood, cultured in vitro, taken before SARS-CoV-2 vaccination. The receptors shown here come from a human donor who received a COVID-19 vaccine.

The rearrangement joins TRBV19 to TRBJ1-5; D is undetermined. Per germline, CDR1 LNHDA and CDR2 SQIVND (reference sequence). V shed 1 base and J shed 2 bases, with 3 bases lying between them. This CDR3 comprises 13 residues. The CDR3 sequence: CASSIAGNQPQHF. The CDR3 nucleotides are TGTGCCAGTAGTATAGCCGGCAATCAGCCCCAGCATTTT.

The V call is TRBV19, the J call TRBJ1-3; D uncertain. This CDR3 region has 15 residues. Germline V gene sequence: CDR1 LNHDA, CDR2 SQIVND (reference sequence). The ends were cut back, 7 bases at V and 0 bases at J, with 13 bases in the middle. In DNA, the CDR3 is TGTGCCAGTAAGACGGACCGCTACTCTGGAAACACCATATATTTT. As protein: CASKTDRYSGNTIYF.

This clonotype was detected only a few times. This chain uses TRBV10-3 with TRBJ2-2; the D gene is possibly TRBD1 (6 bases). The CDR3 spans 15 residues. CDR1 and CDR2 (germline): ENHRY, SYGVKD. V was pared by 4 bases and J by 6 bases, with 15 bases between. The CDR3 DNA reads TGTGCCATCAGTGGGGGCGCAGGGGTTGCCGGGGAGCTGTTTTTT. It encodes CAISGGAGVAGELFF.

This chain connects TRBV27 to TRBJ1-5; TRBD1 is a possible D gene (5 bases). CDR1 is MNHEY and CDR2 is SMNVEV in the germline V gene (reference sequence). The CDR3 runs to 13 residues. V was clipped by 5 bases and J by 4 bases, with 9 bases between them. The CDR3 protein is CASSADRNQPQHF. CDR3 coding DNA: TGTGCCAGCAGTGCCGACAGAAATCAGCCCCAGCATTTT.

This clonotype was seen a few times. The chain employs TRBV4-1 and TRBJ2-3, with 11 bases identical to TRBD2. The CDR3 sequence is 15 residues long. J gave up 2 bases and V 4 bases, and 2 bases lay outside the gene matches. CDR1 and CDR2 (germline): MGHRA, YSYEKL. CDR3 residues: CASSLAGGPTDTQYF. CDR3 DNA sequence: TGCGCCAGCAGCCTAGCGGGGGGGCCCACAGATACGCAGTATTTT.

This clonotype appeared a few times. V usage is TRBV23-1 and J usage is TRBJ2-3, with D possibly matching TRBD1 (7 bases). TRBV23-1 is designated an ORF whose function remains uncertain. V lost 3 bases to trimming and J lost 2 bases, with 15 bases between them. This CDR3 has 16 residues. The CDR3 DNA is TGCGCCAGCAGTCACTGGCGGGACAGCCACACAGATACGCAGTATTTT. Encoded protein: CASSHWRDSHTDTQYF.

This clonotype occurred once. The chain couples TRBV7-9 to TRBJ2-3; D is undetermined. Germline lookup yields CDR1 SEHNR and CDR2 FQNEAQ (reference sequence). There are 14 residues in the CDR3. V was pared by 6 bases and J by 1 base, with 11 bases between. The CDR3 bases are TGTGCCAGCAGGGAACCCCAGGGCACAGATACGCAGTATTTT. Protein: CASREPQGTDTQYF.

The V gene is TRBV7-9, the J gene TRBJ2-7; 11 bases line up with TRBD1. This CDR3 is 17 amino acids long. V shed 5 bases and J 1 base; nucleotides not matched to a gene: 10. The V gene's germline CDR1 is SEHNR and CDR2 FQNEAQ (reference sequence). The CDR3 loop reads CASSRRDRGTQSYEQYF. CDR3 nucleotide sequence: TGTGCCAGCAGCAGACGGGACAGGGGGACACAGTCCTACGAGCAGTACTTC.

The V gene is TRBV29-1, the J gene TRBJ2-3; 9 bases match TRBD2. In germline, CDR1 is SQVTM, CDR2 ANQGSEA. The CDR3 is 13 amino acids. J was trimmed by 10 bases and V by 7 bases; bases with no gene match: 12. The CDR3 DNA follows: TGCAGCGCCGAAACGGCGGGGGGGGGACCGCAGTATTTT. Translation: CSAETAGGGPQYF.

The rearrangement uses TRBV20-1 and TRBJ2-3, with 10 bases lining up with TRBD2. Germline CDR1 is DFQATT and CDR2 is SNEGSKA (reference sequence). V lost 6 bases, J lost 2 bases, and 5 bases stayed unmatched. The length of the CDR3 is 14 residues. The CDR3 protein is CSANSGGFTDTQYF. CDR3 nucleotide sequence: TGCAGTGCAAATAGCGGGGGGTTCACAGATACGCAGTATTTT.

The rearrangement links TRBV6-5 to TRBJ2-1, with 10 bases aligning to TRBD2. This CDR3 spans 15 amino acids. The trim removed 4 bases at V and 5 bases at J, leaving 5 bases unmatched. Germline CDR1 reads MNHEY; CDR2 reads SVGAGI. CDR3 coding DNA: TGTGCCAGCAGTTCCGGACTAGCGGCGAACAATGAGCAGTTCTTC. It is translated as CASSSGLAANNEQFF.

The CDR3 sequence is CAWSVPSGGANTGELFF. DNA of the CDR3: TGTGCCTGGAGTGTACCTAGCGGGGGAGCGAACACCGGGGAGCTGTTTTTT. The rearrangement joins TRBV30 to TRBJ2-2; 10 positions agree with TRBD2. Germline lookup yields CDR1 GTSNPN and CDR2 SVGIG (reference sequence). V was clipped by 0 bases and J by 0 bases; unmatched bases: 4. CDR3 length: 17 residues. Supplemented by reference TRBV30 and TRBJ2-2, the full variable domain reads SQTIHQWPATLVQPVGSPLSLECTVEGTSNPNLYWYRQAAGRGLQLLFYSVGIGQISSEVPQNLSASRPQDRQFILSSKKLLLSDSGFYLCAWSVPSGGANTGELFFGEGSRLTVL.

This clonotype occurred a few times. The V gene is TRBV10-3, the J gene TRBJ2-3; no reliable D call. The CDR3 consists of 14 residues. Germline V gives CDR1 ENHRY, CDR2 SYGVKD. Trimming removed 0 bases at V and 1 base at J, with 5 bases between. CDR3 coding DNA: TGTGCCATCAGTGAGTCGAGAGGCACAGATACGCAGTATTTT. The encoded protein is CAISESRGTDTQYF.

This clonotype was counted between two and nine times. The chain uses TRBV12-3 or TRBV12-4 and TRBJ1-4; 8 bases match TRBD1. The CDR3 totals 14 residues. V was clipped by 7 bases and J by 7 bases; unmatched bases: 8. The CDR3 sequence is CASTGTGGVEKLFF. In DNA, the CDR3 is TGTGCCAGCACCGGGACAGGAGGGGTTGAAAAACTGTTTTTT.

This clonotype showed up just a few times. V is TRBV11-3 and J is TRBJ2-7; 10 positions agree with TRBD1. This CDR3 comprises 16 residues. Germline CDR1 is SGHNT and CDR2 is YENEEA. V gave up 0 bases and J gave up 6 bases; unmatched junction bases: 8. CDR3 nucleotides: TGTGCCAGCAGCTTAGATCCTCCGGGGACAGGGGTCGAGCAGTACTTC. Amino acids: CASSLDPPGTGVEQYF.

The chain uses TRBV27 and TRBJ1-2; 9 bases agree with TRBD1. The CDR3 runs to 19 residues. The germline gives CDR1 MNHEY, CDR2 SMNVEV (reference sequence). V was clipped by 6 bases and J by 0 bases; unmatched bases: 17. CDR3 sequence: CASSPYAPGQGNPNYGYTF. The CDR3 DNA reads TGTGCCAGCAGCCCCTACGCCCCGGGACAGGGAAATCCTAACTATGGCTACACCTTC.

V is TRBV2 and J is TRBJ2-5; the D is unclear. CDR3 length equals 11 residues. Trimming took off 6 bases at V and 5 bases at J, with 7 bases between the two ends. Looked up from germline, CDR1 is SNHLY and CDR2 is FYNNEI. CDR3 residues: CASSQGETQYF. Here the CDR3 DNA reads TGTGCCAGCAGCCAAGGGGAGACCCAGTACTTC.

The V and J genes are TRBV10-1 and TRBJ2-1; TRBD2 matches 10 bases. Trimming at V came to 5 bases and at J to 4 bases, leaving 8 bases not matched to a gene. The CDR3 has 16 amino acids. Germline loops: CDR1 WNHNN, CDR2 SYGVQD (reference sequence). CDR3 sequence (DNA): TGCGCCAGCAGTCCTCTTAGCGGGGGGACGTACAATGAGCAGTTCTTC. The encoded protein is CASSPLSGGTYNEQFF.